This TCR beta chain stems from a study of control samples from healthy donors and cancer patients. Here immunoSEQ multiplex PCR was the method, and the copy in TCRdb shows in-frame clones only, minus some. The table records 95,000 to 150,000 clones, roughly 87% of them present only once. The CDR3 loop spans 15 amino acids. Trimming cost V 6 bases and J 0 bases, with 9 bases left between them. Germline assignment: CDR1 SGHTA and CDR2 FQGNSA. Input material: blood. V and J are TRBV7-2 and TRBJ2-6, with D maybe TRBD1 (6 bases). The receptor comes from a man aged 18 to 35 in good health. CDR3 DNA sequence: TGTGCCAGCAGGCTACAGGGCTCTGGGGCCAACGTCCTGACTTTC. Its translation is CASRLQGSGANVLTF.